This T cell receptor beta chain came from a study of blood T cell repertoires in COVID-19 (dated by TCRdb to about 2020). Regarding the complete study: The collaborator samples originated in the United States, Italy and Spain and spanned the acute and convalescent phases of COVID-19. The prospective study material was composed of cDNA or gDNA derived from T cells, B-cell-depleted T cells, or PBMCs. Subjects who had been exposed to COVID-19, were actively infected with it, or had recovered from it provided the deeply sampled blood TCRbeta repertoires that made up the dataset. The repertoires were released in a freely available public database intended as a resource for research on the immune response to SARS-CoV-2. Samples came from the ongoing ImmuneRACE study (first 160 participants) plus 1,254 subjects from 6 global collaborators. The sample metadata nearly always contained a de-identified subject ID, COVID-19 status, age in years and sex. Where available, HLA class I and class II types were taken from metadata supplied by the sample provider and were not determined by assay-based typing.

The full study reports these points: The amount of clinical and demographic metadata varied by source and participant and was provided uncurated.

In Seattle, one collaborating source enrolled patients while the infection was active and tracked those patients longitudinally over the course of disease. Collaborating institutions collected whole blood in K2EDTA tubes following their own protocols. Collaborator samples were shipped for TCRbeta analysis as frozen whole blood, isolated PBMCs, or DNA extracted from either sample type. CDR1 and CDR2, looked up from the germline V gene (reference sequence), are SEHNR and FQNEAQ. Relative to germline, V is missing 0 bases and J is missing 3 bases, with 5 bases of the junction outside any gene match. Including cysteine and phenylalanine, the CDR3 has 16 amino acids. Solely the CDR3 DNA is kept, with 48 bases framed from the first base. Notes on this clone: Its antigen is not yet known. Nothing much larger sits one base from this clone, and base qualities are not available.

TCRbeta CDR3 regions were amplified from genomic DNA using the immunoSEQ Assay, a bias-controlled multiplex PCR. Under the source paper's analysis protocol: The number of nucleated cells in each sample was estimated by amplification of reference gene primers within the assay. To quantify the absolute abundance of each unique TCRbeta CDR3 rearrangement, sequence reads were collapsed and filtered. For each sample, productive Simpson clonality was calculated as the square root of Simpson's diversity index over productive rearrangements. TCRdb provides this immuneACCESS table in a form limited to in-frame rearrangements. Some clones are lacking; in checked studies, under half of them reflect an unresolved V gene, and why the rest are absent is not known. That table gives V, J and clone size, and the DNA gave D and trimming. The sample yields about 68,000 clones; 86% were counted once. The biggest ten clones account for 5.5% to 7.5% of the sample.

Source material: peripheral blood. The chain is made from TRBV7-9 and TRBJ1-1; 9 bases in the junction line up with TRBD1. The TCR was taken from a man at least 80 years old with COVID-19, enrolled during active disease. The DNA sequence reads TGTGCCAGCAGCTTAGCCTGGGACAGGGAGGACACTGAAGCTTTCTTT. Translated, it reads CASSLAWDREDTEAFF.